This T cell receptor (beta chain) was retrieved from a study of cytomegalovirus exposure and HLA in healthy donors. Both 60 Vbeta primers and 13 Jbeta primers went into the PCR. Method: immunoSEQ multiplex PCR; TCRdb's copy keeps in-frame clones and lacks some. The table lists approximately 140,000 clones, more than 70% of them singletons. The ends lost 3 bases at V and 7 bases at J; junction bases unmatched: 8. Per the germline V gene, CDR1 is ENHRY and CDR2 is SYGVKD. This CDR3 is 16 amino acids long. The sequence was obtained from a woman aged 45-59 years in good health and CMV-seronegative. The sequenced sample was PBMCs. The gene calls are TRBV10-3 and TRBJ1-5; 11 nucleotides match TRBD1. CDR3 region: CAISDRTGGFSQPQHF. The CDR3 bases are TGTGCCATCAGTGATAGGACAGGGGGCTTCTCCCAGCCCCAGCATTTT.